Below, 9 T cell receptor beta chains from the same sample are listed, as sequenced in a study of blood T cell repertoires in COVID-19. Sequenced by immunoSEQ multiplex PCR; TCRdb stores in-frame clones only, minus some. Of 200,000 to 250,000 clones detected, around 85% appear once; the ten largest clones hold around 2.9%. Sequenced: peripheral blood. Every receptor here comes from a woman in her 30s who had recovered from COVID-19.

This clone was counted between two and nine times. V usage is TRBV2 and J usage is TRBJ1-5; D is ambiguous. The CDR3 extends over 16 amino acids. The V gene's germline CDR1 is SNHLY and CDR2 FYNNEI. Trimming pared 4 bases from V and 0 bases from J, leaving 13 bases between. CDR3 bases: TGTGCCAGCAGTGTGGGAACCGACTATAGCAATCAGCCCCAGCATTTT. It codes for CASSVGTDYSNQPQHF.

This sequence joins TRBV4-3 and TRBJ2-5; 7 bases map to TRBD2. V lost 0 bases, J lost 1 base, and 8 bases stayed unmatched. Per germline, CDR1 LGHNA and CDR2 YSLEER. This CDR3 region has 17 residues. CDR3 residues: CASSQDLVGGTQETQYF. CDR3 DNA sequence: TGCGCCAGCAGCCAAGATCTCGTCGGGGGGACCCAAGAGACCCAGTACTTC.

CDR3 residues: CAWSPPGFSGNTIYF. CDR3 nucleotide sequence: TGTGCCTGGAGTCCTCCAGGCTTCTCTGGAAACACCATATATTTT. V is TRBV30 and J is TRBJ1-3; no reliable D call. Germline assignment: CDR1 GTSNPN and CDR2 SVGIG (reference sequence). The CDR3 spans 15 residues. V shed 2 bases and J shed 0 bases, with 11 bases lying between them.

To note about this clone: The same CDR3 arises from other DNA sequences in this sample as well. The rearrangement uses TRBV7-9 and TRBJ1-1, with D hard to call. The germline CDR1 and CDR2 sequences are SEHNR and FQNEAQ (reference sequence). The CDR3 extends over 11 amino acids. V lost 4 bases to trimming and J lost 3 bases, with 3 bases between them. CDR3 protein: CASSSYTEAFF. The CDR3 DNA follows: TGTGCCAGCAGCTCGTACACTGAAGCTTTCTTT.

V gene TRBV4-2 combines with J gene TRBJ1-3; the match to TRBD1 covers 11 bases. The CDR3 extends over 17 amino acids. CDR1 is LGHNA and CDR2 is YNFKEQ in the germline V gene. V trimming: 5 bases; J trimming: 1 base; junction bases outside the gene matches: 7. The CDR3 sequence: CASSTRTGGFSGNTIYF. The CDR3 nucleotides are TGTGCCAGCAGCACCCGGACAGGGGGCTTTTCTGGAAACACCATATATTTT.

The chain carries TRBV11-1 and TRBJ2-5; 8 bases agree with TRBD1. The CDR3 spans 16 residues. Germline loops: CDR1 SGHAT, CDR2 FQDESV (reference sequence). J lost 2 bases, V lost 2 bases, and 7 bases had no gene match. CDR3 in amino acids: CASSLLTGARQETQYF. CDR3 bases: TGTGCCAGCAGCTTACTGACAGGGGCTCGACAAGAGACCCAGTACTTC.

This clone was observed many times. The V gene is TRBV14, the J gene TRBJ1-6, with D maybe TRBD1 (5 bases). Per the germline V gene, CDR1 is SGHDN and CDR2 is FVKESK. With 3 bases removed from V and 9 bases from J, the gap between germline ends came to 15 bases. The CDR3 has 15 amino acids. The CDR3 is CASSQLDGGGSPLHF. The CDR3 region has the DNA TGTGCCAGCAGCCAGCTAGACGGCGGGGGTTCACCCCTCCACTTT.

The rearrangement uses TRBV5-1 and TRBJ2-2; a weak D match, TRBD1 (6 bases). Looked up from germline, CDR1 is SGHRS and CDR2 is YFSETQ. This CDR3 comprises 15 residues. Trimming left V 6 bases short and J 6 bases short, with 18 bases between. The DNA for the CDR3 is TGCGCCAGCACGGTCCAGGGGACGGTCCCCGGGGAGCTGTTTTTT. Translating it yields CASTVQGTVPGELFF.

The rearrangement joins TRBV5-6 to TRBJ1-2, with D possibly TRBD1 on 5 matching bases. The CDR3 runs 14 residues. V was trimmed by 4 bases and J by 6 bases, leaving 16 bases between them. The germline V gene encodes CDR1 SGHDT and CDR2 YYEEEE. This chain's CDR3 is CASSPWGGEDGYTF. The CDR3 nucleotides read TGTGCCAGCAGCCCCTGGGGAGGGGAGGATGGCTACACCTTC.